The source of this T cell receptor beta chain is a study of circulating CD8 cells and anti-PD-1 response in melanoma. From live CD3+CD8+TCRalphabeta+ cells, four PD-1 and/or TIGIT subsets were sorted. The QIAseq Immune Repertoire TCR panel built the libraries from roughly 15 ng of total RNA. TCRdb passed the reads through MiXCR, listing each CDR3 protein once. The sample has 150 to 200 distinct CDR3 sequences; about 6.6% are singletons. Sample share makes this clonotype medium-sized. The V gene lost 5 bases and the J gene lost 2 bases, with 13 bases spanning the gap. CDR3 length equals 14 residues. Germline values: CDR1 MNHEY, CDR2 SVGAGI.

The origin of this receptor is a human donor with melanoma. This specimen consisted of CD8+ T cells from PBMCs, obtained at baseline or after one month of anti-PD-1 therapy (not recorded which). The chain carries TRBV6-5 and TRBJ2-7; D is possibly TRBD1 (6 bases). The chain's CDR3 is CASSHGQITYEQYF. The CDR3 DNA reads as TGTGCCAGCAGTCACGGACAGATAACCTACGAGCAGTACTTC.